This T cell receptor beta chain was recovered during a study of cytomegalovirus exposure and HLA in healthy donors. Germline V lookup: CDR1 MNHEY, CDR2 SMNVEV (reference sequence). Trimming left V 4 bases short and J 4 bases short, with 11 bases between. The CDR3 totals 14 residues. The PCR ran on 60 Vbeta and 13 Jbeta primers. Generated by immunoSEQ multiplex PCR, the TCRdb table keeps only in-frame clones and is missing some. This sample has 150,000 to 180,000 clones; more than 60% occur once, and the top ten carry 4%. Details on this clone: Its antigen remains unknown.

Overall study findings and caveats: For TCR beta chains, V- and J-gene trimming was later linked to a missense DCLRE1C variant. It was in a later analysis that TCR association rates were seen to vary by HLA locus, highest for DRB1 and lowest for HLA-C.

The chain has TRBV27 and TRBJ1-5; D possibly corresponds to TRBD1 (6 bases). The specimen sequenced was PBMCs. The TCR comes from a woman between 35 and 50 years old in good health and CMV-seronegative. In DNA form, the CDR3 reads TGTGCCAGCAGTTCTGGCAGGGGAAATCAGCCCCAGCATTTT. The encoded protein is CASSSGRGNQPQHF.